This T cell receptor beta chain was captured in a study of blood T cell repertoires in COVID-19. Across the study: The origin of the acute and convalescent COVID-19 samples was the United States, Italy and Spain. T cells, B-cell-depleted T cells, or PBMCs provided the cDNA or gDNA that served as material.

The authors' processing: Reference gene primers were amplified, and this amplification served to estimate nucleated cell counts. Sequencing was performed with immunoSEQ multiplex PCR; in TCRdb, only in-frame clones are kept and a portion is missing. That table is the source of V, J and clone size, and D and trimming were worked out from the DNA. The table lists some 90,000 clones, roughly 87% of them singletons, with roughly 4.9% in the top ten. CDR1 is SEHNR and CDR2 is FQNEAQ in the germline V gene (reference sequence). CDR3 length equals 16 residues. V was trimmed by 1 base and J by 0 bases, leaving 11 bases between them.

The clonotype originates from a woman older than 75 with active COVID-19. The chain combines TRBV7-9 with TRBJ2-3; D might be TRBD1 (6 bases). Sequenced material: peripheral blood. The CDR3 loop is CASSLGGHASTDTQYF. The CDR3 DNA follows: TGTGCCAGCAGCTTAGGGGGACACGCTAGCACAGATACGCAGTATTTT.